The T cell receptor (beta chain) under discussion was sequenced for a study of T-cell memory formation after mild COVID-19. At the level of the study: Largely, TCR clusters stayed within a single donor. Whole-study findings and limits: Shrinking CD4+ clones resided mostly in CM and EM, and CD8+ ones in EMRA. Confirmation was lacking for SARS-CoV-2 specificity of second-wave clones that peaked on day 37. That cross-reactive memory joined was suggested by some responding clones appearing in pre-infection memory.

Germline CDR1 is MGHRA and CDR2 is YSYEKL. This CDR3 has 14 amino acids. Trimming stripped 8 bases from V and 0 bases from J, with 13 bases between. In this sample, this clonotype turned up many times. Its matching antigen is unknown. TCRdb processed the 5' RACE reads anew with MiXCR; each CDR3 protein has one entry. The sample shows 400,000 to 500,000 distinct CDR3 sequences, 24% of them seen only once. Sequencing input: PBMCs or a T cell subset sorted from them (not recorded which). The receptor was isolated from an adult woman who had mild COVID-19 (a few samples of this study predate the infection). Cell type and time point are not known. This chain links TRBV4-1 with TRBJ1-2, with a tentative D call TRBD1 (5 bases). The DNA of the CDR3 is TGCGCCAGCGTCGAGGGGCCCCCTAACTATGGCTACACCTTC. This codes for CASVEGPPNYGYTF.